These 7 T cell receptor beta chains were sequenced from one sample in a study of radiotherapy plus CTLA-4 blockade in lung cancer. Generated by immunoSEQ multiplex PCR, the TCRdb table keeps only in-frame clones and is missing some. The sample includes tens of thousands of clones, approximately 70% of them seen just once. The specimen was peripheral blood, collected from a patient treated with radiotherapy plus ipilimumab. Every receptor here comes from a human donor with non-small cell lung cancer who had stable disease on radiotherapy plus ipilimumab.

This chain's CDR3 is CASSDGTGTYQETQYF. CDR3 nucleotides: TGTGCCAGCAGCGACGGGACAGGGACATACCAAGAGACCCAGTACTTC. The gene calls are TRBV9 and TRBJ2-5, with 9 bases that match TRBD1. CDR1 and CDR2 (germline): SGDLS, YYNGEE. CDR3 length: 16 amino acids. The ends lost 3 bases at V and 0 bases at J; junction bases unmatched: 6.

This clone was picked up one time. The chain has TRBV5-1 and TRBJ2-7; weak D call: TRBD2 (5 bases). CDR3 size: 14 residues. Trimming removed 4 bases at V and 3 bases at J, with 14 bases between. Germline lookup yields CDR1 SGHRS and CDR2 YFSETQ. In nucleotides, the CDR3 is TGCGCCAGCAGCCCCGGACTGGATGACTACGAGCAGTACTTC. Protein sequence: CASSPGLDDYEQYF.

The chain employs TRBV6-1 and TRBJ1-1; D gene ambiguous. The CDR3 is 13 amino acids. Germline-derived CDR1 and CDR2 are MNHNS and SASEGT. V gave up 7 bases and J gave up 1 base, with 10 bases separating them. This CDR3 is CASMRQTNTEAFF. In DNA form, the CDR3 reads TGTGCCAGCATGAGGCAGACGAACACTGAAGCTTTCTTT.

The V and J genes are TRBV5-1 and TRBJ2-2, with TRBD2 matching over 11 bases. CDR3 size: 16 residues. The germline gives CDR1 SGHRS, CDR2 YFSETQ. V was clipped by 4 bases and J by 7 bases; unmatched bases: 9. The CDR3 DNA follows: TGCGCCAGCAGCCCGGGGACTAGCGGACGCAACGGGGAGCTGTTTTTT. It translates to CASSPGTSGRNGELFF.

The rearrangement uses TRBV30 and TRBJ2-4, with TRBD1 matching over 9 bases. The CDR3 loop spans 15 amino acids. Germline CDR1 is GTSNPN and CDR2 is SVGIG (reference sequence). Trimming removed 2 bases from V and 9 bases from J; junction bases left unmatched: 11. CDR3 region: CAWSIQGANKGIQYF. CDR3 nucleotides: TGTGCCTGGAGTATACAGGGGGCGAATAAGGGCATTCAGTACTTC.

The chain links TRBV18 to TRBJ2-7, with D unclear. CDR1 is KGHSH, CDR2 LQKENI, per germline. The CDR3 loop spans 14 amino acids. Trimming cost V 6 bases and J 2 bases, with 14 bases left between them. In DNA, the CDR3 is TGTGCCAGCTCCCCCCTTAGGCAAACCTACGAGCAGTACTTC. It codes for CASSPLRQTYEQYF.

V is TRBV6-5 and J is TRBJ2-7; weak D call: TRBD1 (6 bases). Trimming left V 2 bases short and J 0 bases short, with 8 bases between. Germline CDR1 MNHEY, CDR2 SVGAGI. The length of the CDR3 is 14 residues. The DNA for the CDR3 is TGTGCCAGCAGTTACGGACAGAGCTCCTACGAGCAGTACTTC. Translating gives CASSYGQSSYEQYF.